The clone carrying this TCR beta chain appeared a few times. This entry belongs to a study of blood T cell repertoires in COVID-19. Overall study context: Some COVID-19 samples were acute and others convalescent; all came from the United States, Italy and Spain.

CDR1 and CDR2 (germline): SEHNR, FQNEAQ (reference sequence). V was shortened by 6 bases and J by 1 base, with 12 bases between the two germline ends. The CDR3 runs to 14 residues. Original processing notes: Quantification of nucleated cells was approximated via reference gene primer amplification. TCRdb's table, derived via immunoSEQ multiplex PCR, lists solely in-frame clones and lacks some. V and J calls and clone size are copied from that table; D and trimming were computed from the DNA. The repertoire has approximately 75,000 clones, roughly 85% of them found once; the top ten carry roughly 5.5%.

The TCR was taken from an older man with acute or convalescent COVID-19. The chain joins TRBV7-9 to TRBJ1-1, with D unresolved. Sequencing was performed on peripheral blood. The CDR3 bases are TGTGCCAGCAGTGCAACCATCGGGAACACTGAAGCTTTCTTT. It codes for CASSATIGNTEAFF.